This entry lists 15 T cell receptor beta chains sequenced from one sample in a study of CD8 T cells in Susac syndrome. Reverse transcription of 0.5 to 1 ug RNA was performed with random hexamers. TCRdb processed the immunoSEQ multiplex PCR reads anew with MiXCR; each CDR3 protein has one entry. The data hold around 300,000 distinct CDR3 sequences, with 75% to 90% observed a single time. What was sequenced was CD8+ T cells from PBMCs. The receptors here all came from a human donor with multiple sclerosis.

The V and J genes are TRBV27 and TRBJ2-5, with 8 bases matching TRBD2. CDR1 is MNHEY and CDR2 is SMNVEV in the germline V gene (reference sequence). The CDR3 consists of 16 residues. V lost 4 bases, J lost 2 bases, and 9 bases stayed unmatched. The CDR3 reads CASSSPGTSGQETQYF. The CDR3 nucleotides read TGTGCCAGCAGTTCCCCGGGCACTAGCGGACAAGAGACCCAGTACTTC.

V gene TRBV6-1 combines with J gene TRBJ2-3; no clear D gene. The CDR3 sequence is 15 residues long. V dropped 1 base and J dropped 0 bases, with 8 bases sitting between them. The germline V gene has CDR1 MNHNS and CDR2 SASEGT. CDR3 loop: CASSEVRASTDTQYF. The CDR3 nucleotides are TGTGCCAGCAGTGAAGTACGGGCGAGCACAGATACGCAGTATTTT.

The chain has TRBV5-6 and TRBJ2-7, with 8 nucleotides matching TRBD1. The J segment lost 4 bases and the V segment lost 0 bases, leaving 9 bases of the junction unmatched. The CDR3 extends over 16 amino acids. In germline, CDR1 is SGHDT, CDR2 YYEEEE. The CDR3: CASSLDVGTGKYEQYF. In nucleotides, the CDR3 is TGTGCCAGCAGCTTGGATGTTGGGACAGGAAAGTACGAGCAGTACTTC.

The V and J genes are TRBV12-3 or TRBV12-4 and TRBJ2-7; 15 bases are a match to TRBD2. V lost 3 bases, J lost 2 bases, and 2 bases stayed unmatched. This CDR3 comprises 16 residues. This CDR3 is CASSFRTSGRAYEQYF. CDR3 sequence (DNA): TGTGCCAGCAGTTTCAGGACTAGCGGGAGGGCCTACGAGCAGTACTTC.

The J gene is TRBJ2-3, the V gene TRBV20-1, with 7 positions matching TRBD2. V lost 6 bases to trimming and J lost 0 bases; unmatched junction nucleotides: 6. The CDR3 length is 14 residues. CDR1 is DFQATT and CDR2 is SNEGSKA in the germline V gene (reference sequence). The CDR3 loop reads CSARKRDSTDTQYF. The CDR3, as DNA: TGCAGTGCCCGGAAGCGGGATAGCACAGATACGCAGTATTTT.

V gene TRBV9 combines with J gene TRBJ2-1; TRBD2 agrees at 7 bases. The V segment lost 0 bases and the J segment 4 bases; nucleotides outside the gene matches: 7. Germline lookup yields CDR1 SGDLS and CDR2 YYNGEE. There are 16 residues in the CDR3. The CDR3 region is CASSVATAGAYNEQFF. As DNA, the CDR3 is TGTGCCAGCAGCGTAGCTACGGCGGGAGCGTACAATGAGCAGTTCTTC.

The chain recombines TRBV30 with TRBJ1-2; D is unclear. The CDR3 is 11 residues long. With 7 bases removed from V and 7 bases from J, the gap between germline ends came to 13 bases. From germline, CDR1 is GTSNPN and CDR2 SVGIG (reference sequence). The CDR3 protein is CASTADGGYTF. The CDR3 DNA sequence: TGTGCCTCAACCGCCGACGGTGGCTACACCTTC.

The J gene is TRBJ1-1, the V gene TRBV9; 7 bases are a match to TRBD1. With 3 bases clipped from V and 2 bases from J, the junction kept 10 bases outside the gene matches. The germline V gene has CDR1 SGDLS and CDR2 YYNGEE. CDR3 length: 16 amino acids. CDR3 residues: CASSEPRQGVNTEAFF. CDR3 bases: TGTGCCAGCAGCGAACCGAGACAGGGTGTAAACACTGAAGCTTTCTTT.

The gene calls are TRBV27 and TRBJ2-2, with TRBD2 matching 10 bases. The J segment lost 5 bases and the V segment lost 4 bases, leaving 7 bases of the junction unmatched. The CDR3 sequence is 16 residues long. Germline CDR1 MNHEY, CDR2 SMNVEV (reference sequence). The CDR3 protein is CASSSLAGAGTGELFF. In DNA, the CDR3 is TGTGCCAGCAGTTCCCTAGCGGGAGCGGGGACCGGGGAGCTGTTTTTT.

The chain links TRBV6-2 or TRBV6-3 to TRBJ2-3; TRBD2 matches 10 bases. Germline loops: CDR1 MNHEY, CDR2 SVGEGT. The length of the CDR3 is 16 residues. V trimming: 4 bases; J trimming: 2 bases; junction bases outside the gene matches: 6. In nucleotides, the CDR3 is TGTGCCAGCAGTTCGAGTAGCGGGGGGCACACAGATACGCAGTATTTT. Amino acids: CASSSSSGGHTDTQYF.

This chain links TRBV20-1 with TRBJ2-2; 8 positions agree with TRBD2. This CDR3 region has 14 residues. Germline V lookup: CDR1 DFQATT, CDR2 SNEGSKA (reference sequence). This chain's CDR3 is CSWKQGLDTGELFF. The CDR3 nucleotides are TGCAGCTGGAAACAGGGACTAGACACCGGGGAGCTGTTTTTT.

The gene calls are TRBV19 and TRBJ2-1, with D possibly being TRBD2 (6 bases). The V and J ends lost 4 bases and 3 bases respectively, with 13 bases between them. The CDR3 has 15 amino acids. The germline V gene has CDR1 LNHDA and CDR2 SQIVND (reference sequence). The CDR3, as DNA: TGTGCCAGTAGTACTTATGGAGGGGACTACAATGAGCAGTTCTTC. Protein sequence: CASSTYGGDYNEQFF.

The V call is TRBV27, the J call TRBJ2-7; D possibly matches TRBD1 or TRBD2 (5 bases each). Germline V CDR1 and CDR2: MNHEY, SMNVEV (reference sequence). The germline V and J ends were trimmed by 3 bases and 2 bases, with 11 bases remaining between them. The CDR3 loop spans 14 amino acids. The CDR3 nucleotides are TGTGCCAGCAGTTTGAGGGGCGAGACCTACGAGCAGTACTTC. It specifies CASSLRGETYEQYF.

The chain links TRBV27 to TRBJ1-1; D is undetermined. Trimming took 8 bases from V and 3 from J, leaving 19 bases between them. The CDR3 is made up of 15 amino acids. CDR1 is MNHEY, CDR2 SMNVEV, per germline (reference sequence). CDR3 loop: CASRPLGVTDTEAFF. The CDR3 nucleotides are TGTGCCAGCCGACCCCTGGGAGTTACGGACACTGAAGCTTTCTTT.

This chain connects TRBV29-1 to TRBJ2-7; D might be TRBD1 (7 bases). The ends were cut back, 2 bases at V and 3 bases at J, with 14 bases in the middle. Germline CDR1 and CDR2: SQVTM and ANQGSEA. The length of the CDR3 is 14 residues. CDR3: CSVETRGVGYEQYF. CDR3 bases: TGCAGCGTTGAAACCAGGGGGGTAGGCTACGAGCAGTACTTC.